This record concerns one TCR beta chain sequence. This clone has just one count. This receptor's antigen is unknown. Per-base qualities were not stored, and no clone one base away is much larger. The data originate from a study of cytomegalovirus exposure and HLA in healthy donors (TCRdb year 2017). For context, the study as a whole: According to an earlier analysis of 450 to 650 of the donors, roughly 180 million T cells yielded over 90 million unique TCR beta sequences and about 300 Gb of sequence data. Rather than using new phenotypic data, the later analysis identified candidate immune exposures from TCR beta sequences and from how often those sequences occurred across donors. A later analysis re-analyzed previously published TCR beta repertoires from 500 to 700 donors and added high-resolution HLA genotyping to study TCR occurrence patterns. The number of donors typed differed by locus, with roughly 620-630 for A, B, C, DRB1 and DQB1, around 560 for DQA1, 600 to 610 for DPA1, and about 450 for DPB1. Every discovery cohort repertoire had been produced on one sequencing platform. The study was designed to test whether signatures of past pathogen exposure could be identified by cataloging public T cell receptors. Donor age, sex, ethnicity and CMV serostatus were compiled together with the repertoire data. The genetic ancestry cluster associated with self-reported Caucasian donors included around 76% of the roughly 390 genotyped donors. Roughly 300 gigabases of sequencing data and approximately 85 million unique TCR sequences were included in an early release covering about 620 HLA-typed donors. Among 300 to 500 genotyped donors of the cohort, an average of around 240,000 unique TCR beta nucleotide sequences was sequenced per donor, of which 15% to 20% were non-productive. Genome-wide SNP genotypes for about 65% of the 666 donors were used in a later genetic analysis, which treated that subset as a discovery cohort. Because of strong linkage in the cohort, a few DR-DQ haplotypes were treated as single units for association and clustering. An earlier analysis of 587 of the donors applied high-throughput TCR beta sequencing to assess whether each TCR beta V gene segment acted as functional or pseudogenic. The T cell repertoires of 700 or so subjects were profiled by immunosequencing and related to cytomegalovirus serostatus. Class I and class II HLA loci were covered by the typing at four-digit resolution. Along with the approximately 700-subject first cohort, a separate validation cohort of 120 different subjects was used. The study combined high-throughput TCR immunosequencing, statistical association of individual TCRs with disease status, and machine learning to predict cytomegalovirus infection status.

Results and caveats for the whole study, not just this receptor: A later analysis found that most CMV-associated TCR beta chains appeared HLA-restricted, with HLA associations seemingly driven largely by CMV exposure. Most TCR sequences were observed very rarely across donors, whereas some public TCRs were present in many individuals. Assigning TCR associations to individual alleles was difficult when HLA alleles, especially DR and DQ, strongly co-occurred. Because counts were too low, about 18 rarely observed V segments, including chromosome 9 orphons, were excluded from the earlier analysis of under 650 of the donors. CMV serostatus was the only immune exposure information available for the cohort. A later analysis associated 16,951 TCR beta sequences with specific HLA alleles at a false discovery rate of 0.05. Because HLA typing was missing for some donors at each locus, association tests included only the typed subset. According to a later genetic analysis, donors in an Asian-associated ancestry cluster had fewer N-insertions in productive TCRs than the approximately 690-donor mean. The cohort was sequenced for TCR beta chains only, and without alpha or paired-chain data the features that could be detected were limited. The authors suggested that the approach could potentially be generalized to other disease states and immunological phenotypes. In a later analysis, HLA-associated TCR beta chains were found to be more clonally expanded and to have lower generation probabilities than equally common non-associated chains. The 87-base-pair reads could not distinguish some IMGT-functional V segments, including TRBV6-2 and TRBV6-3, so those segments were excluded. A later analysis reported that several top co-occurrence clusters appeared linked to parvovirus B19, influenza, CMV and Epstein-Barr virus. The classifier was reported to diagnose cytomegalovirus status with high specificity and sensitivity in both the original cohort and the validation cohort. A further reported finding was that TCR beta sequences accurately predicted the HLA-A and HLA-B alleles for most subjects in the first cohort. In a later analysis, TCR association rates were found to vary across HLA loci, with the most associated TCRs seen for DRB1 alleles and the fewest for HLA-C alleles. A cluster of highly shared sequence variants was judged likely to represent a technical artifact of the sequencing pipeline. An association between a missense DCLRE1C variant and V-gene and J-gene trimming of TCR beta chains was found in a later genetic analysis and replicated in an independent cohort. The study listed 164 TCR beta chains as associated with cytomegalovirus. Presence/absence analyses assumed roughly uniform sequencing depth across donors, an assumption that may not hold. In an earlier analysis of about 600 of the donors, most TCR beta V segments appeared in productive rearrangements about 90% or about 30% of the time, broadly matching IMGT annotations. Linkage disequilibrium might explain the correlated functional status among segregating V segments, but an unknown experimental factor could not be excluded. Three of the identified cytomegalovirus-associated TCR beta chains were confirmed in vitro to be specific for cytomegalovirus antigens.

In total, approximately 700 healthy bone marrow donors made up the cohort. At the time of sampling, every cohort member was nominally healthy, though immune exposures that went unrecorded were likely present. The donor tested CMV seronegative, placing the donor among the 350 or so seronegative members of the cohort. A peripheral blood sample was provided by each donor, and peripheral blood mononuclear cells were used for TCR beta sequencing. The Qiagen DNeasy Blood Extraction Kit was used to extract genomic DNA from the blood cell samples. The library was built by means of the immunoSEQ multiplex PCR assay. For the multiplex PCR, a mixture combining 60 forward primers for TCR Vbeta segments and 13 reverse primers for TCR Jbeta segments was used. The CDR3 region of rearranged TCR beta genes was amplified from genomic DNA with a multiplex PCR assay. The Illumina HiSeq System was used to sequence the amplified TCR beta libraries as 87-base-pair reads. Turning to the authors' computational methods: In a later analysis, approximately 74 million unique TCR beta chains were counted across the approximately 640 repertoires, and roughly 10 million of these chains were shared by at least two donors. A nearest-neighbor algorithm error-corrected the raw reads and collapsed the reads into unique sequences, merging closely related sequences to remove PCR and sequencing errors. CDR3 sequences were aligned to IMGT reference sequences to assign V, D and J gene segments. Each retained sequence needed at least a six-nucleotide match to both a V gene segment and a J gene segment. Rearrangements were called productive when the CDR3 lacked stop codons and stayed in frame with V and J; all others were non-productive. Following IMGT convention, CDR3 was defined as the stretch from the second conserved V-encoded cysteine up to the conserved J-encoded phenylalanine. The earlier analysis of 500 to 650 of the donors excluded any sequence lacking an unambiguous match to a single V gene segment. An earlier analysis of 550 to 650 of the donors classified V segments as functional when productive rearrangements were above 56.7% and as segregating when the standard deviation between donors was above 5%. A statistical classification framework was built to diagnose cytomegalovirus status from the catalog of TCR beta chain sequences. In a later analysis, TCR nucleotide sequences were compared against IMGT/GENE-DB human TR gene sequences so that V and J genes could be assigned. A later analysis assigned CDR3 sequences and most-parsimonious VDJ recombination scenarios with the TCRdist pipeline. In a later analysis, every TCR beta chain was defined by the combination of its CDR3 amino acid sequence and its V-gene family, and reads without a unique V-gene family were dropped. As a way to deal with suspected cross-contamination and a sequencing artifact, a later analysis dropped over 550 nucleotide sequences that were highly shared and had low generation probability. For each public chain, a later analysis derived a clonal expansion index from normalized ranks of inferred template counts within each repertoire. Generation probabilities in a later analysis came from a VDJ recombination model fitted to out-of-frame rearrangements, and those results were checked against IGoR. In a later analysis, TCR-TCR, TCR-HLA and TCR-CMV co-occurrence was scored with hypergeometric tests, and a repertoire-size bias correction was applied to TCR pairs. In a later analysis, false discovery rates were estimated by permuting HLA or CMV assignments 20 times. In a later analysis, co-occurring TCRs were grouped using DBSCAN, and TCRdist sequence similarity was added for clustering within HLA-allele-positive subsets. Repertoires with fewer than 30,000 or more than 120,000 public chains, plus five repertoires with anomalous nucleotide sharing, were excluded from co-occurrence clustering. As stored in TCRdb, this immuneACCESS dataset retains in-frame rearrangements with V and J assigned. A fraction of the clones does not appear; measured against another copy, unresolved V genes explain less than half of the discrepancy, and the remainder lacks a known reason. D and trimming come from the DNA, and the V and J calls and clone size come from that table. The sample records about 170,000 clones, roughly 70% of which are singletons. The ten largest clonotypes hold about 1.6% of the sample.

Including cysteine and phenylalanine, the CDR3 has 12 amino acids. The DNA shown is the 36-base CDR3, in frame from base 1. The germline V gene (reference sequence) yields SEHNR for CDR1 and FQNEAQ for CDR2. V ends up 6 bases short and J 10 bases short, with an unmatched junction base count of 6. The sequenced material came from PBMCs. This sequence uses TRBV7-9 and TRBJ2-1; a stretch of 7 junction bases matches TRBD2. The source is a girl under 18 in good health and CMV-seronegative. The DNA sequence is TGTGCCAGCAGAGCGGCGGGAGAAGAGCAGTTCTTC. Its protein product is CASRAAGEEQFF.